The rows below give T cell receptor beta chains drawn from one sample of a study of blood T cells in healthy people across ages. MiXCR was run by TCRdb on the 5' RACE reads, yielding one entry per CDR3 protein. This table has about 830,000 distinct CDR3 sequences, roughly 60% appearing once. Material for sequencing was blood. Receptors were obtained from a man in his thirties or forties in good health. The CDR3 runs from the conserved cysteine through the conserved F or W.

J gene: TRBJ1-1
V gene: TRBV7-8
CDR3 protein: CASSRQGASMNTEAFF

J gene: TRBJ2-1
V gene: TRBV20-1
CDR3 protein: CSARDARGSRLGNEQFF

J gene: TRBJ2-3
V gene: TRBV7-2
CDR3 protein: CASSFDLAGGTDTQYF

J gene: TRBJ2-7
V gene: TRBV2
CDR3 protein: CASNPGSSYEQYF

J gene: TRBJ1-6
V gene: TRBV6-6
CDR3 protein: CASSYRQNYSPLHF

J gene: TRBJ2-7
V gene: TRBV27
CDR3 protein: CASSFASGMSYEQYF

J gene: TRBJ2-7
V gene: TRBV5-1
CDR3 protein: CASSVGPEAYGQYF

J gene: NA
V gene: TRBV24-1
CDR3 protein: CATSDPNPRRETQYF

J gene: TRBJ1-5
V gene: TRBV20-1
CDR3 protein: CSAMGQVQPQHF

J gene: TRBJ1-2
V gene: TRBV25-1
CDR3 protein: CASREDRGWGYTF

J gene: NA
V gene: TRBV2
CDR3 protein: CASRISGGPYEQYF

J gene: TRBJ2-1
V gene: TRBV11-2
CDR3 protein: CASRQSGYNEQFF

J gene: TRBJ1-2
V gene: TRBV6-1
CDR3 protein: CASSVNRGNGYTF

J gene: NA
V gene: TRBV7-9
CDR3 protein: CASTWRGPYEQYF

J gene: TRBJ2-1
V gene: TRBV6-2/TRBV6-3
CDR3 protein: CASSYSIQDERLHNEQFF

J gene: NA
V gene: TRBV7-2
CDR3 protein: CASTTDQRGNEQYF

J gene: TRBJ2-1
V gene: TRBV5-1
CDR3 protein: CASSLALAGGLLPEQFF

J gene: TRBJ2-5
V gene: TRBV4-1
CDR3 protein: CASSEDRGQETQYF

J gene: TRBJ2-5
V gene: TRBV7-2
CDR3 protein: CASSQRTGRETQYF

J gene: NA
V gene: TRBV30
CDR3 protein: CAWSGRWSETQYF

J gene: TRBJ1-1
V gene: TRBV20-1
CDR3 protein: CSARDLSGRQGGNTEAFF

J gene: TRBJ2-1
V gene: TRBV7-2
CDR3 protein: CASSSGGQGFNEQFF

J gene: TRBJ2-1
V gene: TRBV20-1
CDR3 protein: CSARDSLQSEQFF

J gene: TRBJ1-5
V gene: TRBV7-9
CDR3 protein: CASSLGGVGDQPQHF

J gene: TRBJ2-5
V gene: TRBV14
CDR3 protein: CASSQGQINEQYF

J gene: TRBJ2-1
V gene: TRBV28
CDR3 protein: CASSPRGRGAPEQFF

J gene: TRBJ1-5
V gene: TRBV6-1
CDR3 protein: CASSDNLYSNQPQHF

J gene: TRBJ2-1
V gene: TRBV29-1
CDR3 protein: CSVGTSGSLYNEQFF

J gene: TRBJ1-5
V gene: TRBV3-1
CDR3 protein: CASSQTVNQPQHF

J gene: TRBJ2-1
V gene: TRBV28
CDR3 protein: CATSGAIAPIENEQFF

J gene: TRBJ2-1
V gene: TRBV9
CDR3 protein: CASSVSSGRGNERFF

J gene: TRBJ2-4
V gene: TRBV12-3/TRBV12-4
CDR3 protein: CASMTSGSTAKNIQYF

J gene: TRBJ2-1
V gene: TRBV9
CDR3 protein: CASSALSGSEQFF

J gene: TRBJ2-1
V gene: TRBV20-1
CDR3 protein: CSARGTGGQAGNNEQFF

J gene: TRBJ2-1
V gene: TRBV5-1
CDR3 protein: CASRYRGPGVYNEQFF

J gene: TRBJ1-1
V gene: TRBV7-2
CDR3 protein: CASSSQGRNTEAFF

J gene: TRBJ2-4
V gene: TRBV6-1
CDR3 protein: CASSQDRTRLAKNIQYF

J gene: TRBJ2-7
V gene: TRBV7-4
CDR3 protein: CASSLGGGTDYYNEQYF

J gene: TRBJ1-1
V gene: TRBV5-5
CDR3 protein: CASTTAGTLNTGAFF

J gene: TRBJ2-1
V gene: TRBV7-2
CDR3 protein: CASSRKSGRTYNEQFF

J gene: TRBJ2-1
V gene: TRBV5-1
CDR3 protein: CASSKGTEQGEQFF

J gene: TRBJ1-2
V gene: TRBV7-2
CDR3 protein: CASSLASGTYGYTF

J gene: TRBJ1-2
V gene: TRBV28
CDR3 protein: CASSSATELYGYTF

J gene: TRBJ1-2
V gene: TRBV6-6
CDR3 protein: CASSYRAPGYTF

J gene: TRBJ2-7
V gene: TRBV30
CDR3 protein: CAYGKSSYEQYF

J gene: TRBJ2-5
V gene: TRBV7-2
CDR3 protein: CASSAQGLSEETQYF

J gene: TRBJ2-1
V gene: TRBV3-1
CDR3 protein: CASSHSTGSNEQFF

J gene: TRBJ2-1
V gene: TRBV18
CDR3 protein: CASSRLEDNEQFF

J gene: TRBJ2-1
V gene: TRBV28
CDR3 protein: CASYPPQAPYNEQFF

J gene: TRBJ2-7
V gene: TRBV5-1
CDR3 protein: CASSFGTDGYEQYF

J gene: TRBJ1-1
V gene: TRBV10-3
CDR3 protein: CAISESNREGTEAFF

J gene: TRBJ1-2
V gene: TRBV6-5
CDR3 protein: CASSDRDSINYGYTF

J gene: TRBJ1-2
V gene: TRBV6-2/TRBV6-3
CDR3 protein: CASRVRSDYGYTF

J gene: TRBJ1-1
V gene: TRBV20-1
CDR3 protein: CSGEEGGFMNTEAFF

J gene: TRBJ1-5
V gene: TRBV18
CDR3 protein: CASSPLGLPYSNQPQHF

J gene: TRBJ2-4
V gene: TRBV12-3/TRBV12-4
CDR3 protein: CASSGTISGEQYF

J gene: TRBJ2-7
V gene: TRBV27
CDR3 protein: CASSPATETYEQYF

J gene: TRBJ2-2
V gene: TRBV5-1
CDR3 protein: CASSVQGSGELFF

J gene: TRBJ2-1
V gene: TRBV7-2
CDR3 protein: CASSLRLASSRDEQFF